This T cell receptor (beta chain) derives from a study of OX40 agonist ivuxolimab in advanced cancers. Some clones are missing from TCRdb's copy, which holds only in-frame ones; the method was immunoSEQ multiplex PCR. The data show about 64,000 clones, around 83% seen once. This TCR was sampled from an adult with an advanced solid tumor such as melanoma, head and neck, liver or kidney cancer. This material consisted of CD4+ or CD8+ T cells sorted from blood, taken in a trial of the OX40 agonist ivuxolimab.

The DNA for the CDR3 is TGTGCCAGCAGCCTCGGACAGGGGATGTCACCCCTCCACTTT. It translates to CASSLGQGMSPLHF. The rearrangement uses TRBV6-5 and TRBJ1-6; 9 bases fit TRBD1. Germline V lookup: CDR1 MNHEY, CDR2 SVGAGI. This CDR3 spans 14 amino acids. After removal of 6 bases from V and 10 bases from J, the junction contained 7 bases not matched to a gene.